These 6 T cell receptor beta chains came from one sample sequenced in a study of T cell responses to AZD1222 COVID-19 vaccine. The assay was immunoSEQ multiplex PCR, and TCRdb's table has in-frame clones only and misses some. The profile shows more than 120,000 clones, around 83% of them singletons. The sample in question was peripheral blood, obtained 28 days after the second AZD1222 dose. The receptors come from an adult who received the AZD1222 COVID-19 vaccine.

V is TRBV21-1 and J is TRBJ2-3; the table calls TRBD2, which could not be checked here. TRBV21-1 is an annotated pseudogene. This CDR3 region has 20 residues. CDR3 sequence (DNA): TGTGCCAGCAGGTCCCTTCGGACTAGCGGGTCCTCGGGGGGCACAGATACGCAGTATTTT. Translated, it gives CASRSLRTSGSSGGTDTQYF.

This clone was detected a few times. The chain couples TRBV19 to TRBJ1-5, with D hard to call. CDR3 length equals 13 residues. V lost 7 bases to trimming and J lost 6 bases, with 13 bases between them. Germline CDR1 reads LNHDA; CDR2 reads SQIVND (reference sequence). This CDR3 reads CASNSRSSQPQHF. The CDR3 nucleotides read TGTGCCAGTAATAGCCGGTCGAGTCAGCCCCAGCATTTT.

This chain connects TRBV27 to TRBJ2-7; 7 bases line up with TRBD2. V dropped 3 bases and J dropped 3; count of bases not matched to a gene: 5. The CDR3 sequence is 14 residues long. Germline CDR1 reads MNHEY; CDR2 reads SMNVEV (reference sequence). This CDR3 is CASSFSWEGYEQYF. In DNA, the CDR3 is TGTGCCAGCAGTTTCTCTTGGGAGGGCTACGAGCAGTACTTC.

A word on this clone: Distinct nucleotide sequences in the sample also encode this CDR3. V usage is TRBV6-5 and J usage is TRBJ2-1; a weak D match, TRBD1 (6 bases). Trimming left V 5 bases short and J 1 base short, with 9 bases between. In germline, CDR1 is MNHEY, CDR2 SVGAGI. The CDR3 runs 14 residues. The CDR3 DNA sequence: TGTGCCAGCAGTAGCACAGGGTCCTACAATGAGCAGTTCTTC. It translates to CASSSTGSYNEQFF.

This clone occurred a few times. This sequence joins TRBV6-1 and TRBJ1-6, with D possibly being TRBD1 (5 bases). CDR1 and CDR2 (germline): MNHNS, SASEGT. Trimming took 3 bases from V and 14 from J, leaving 14 bases between them. The CDR3 consists of 13 residues. The CDR3 region is CASSDRGPLSLHF. CDR3 sequence (DNA): TGTGCCAGCAGTGACCGGGGCCCCTTGTCCCTCCACTTT.

The V and J genes are TRBV10-3 and TRBJ1-6; D is ambiguous. This CDR3 is 14 amino acids long. The germline V gene encodes CDR1 ENHRY and CDR2 SYGVKD. V was clipped by 8 bases and J by 3 bases, with 11 bases between them. The CDR3 is CAISSAGYNSPLHF. CDR3 in DNA: TGTGCCATCTCTTCTGCAGGCTATAATTCACCCCTCCACTTT.